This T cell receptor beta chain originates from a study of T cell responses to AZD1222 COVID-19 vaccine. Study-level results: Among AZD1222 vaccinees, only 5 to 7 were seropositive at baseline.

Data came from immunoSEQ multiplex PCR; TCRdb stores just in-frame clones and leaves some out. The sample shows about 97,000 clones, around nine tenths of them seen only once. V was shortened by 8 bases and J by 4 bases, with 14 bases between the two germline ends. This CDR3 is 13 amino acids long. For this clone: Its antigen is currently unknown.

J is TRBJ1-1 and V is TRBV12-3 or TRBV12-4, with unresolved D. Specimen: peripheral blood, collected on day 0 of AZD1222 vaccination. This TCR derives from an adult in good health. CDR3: CASVSQLTTEAFF. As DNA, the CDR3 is TGTGCCAGCGTAAGCCAACTGACCACTGAAGCTTTCTTT.